This T cell receptor beta chain came from a study of OX40 agonist ivuxolimab in advanced cancers. Overall study: Those enrolled were around 87% male, with a mean age of about 60 years and ages from 23 to 79.

The CDR3 extends over 15 amino acids. CDR1 MNHEY and CDR2 SMNVEV come from the germline V gene (reference sequence). V gave up 6 bases and J gave up 5 bases; unmatched junction bases: 11. Repertoires were generated with immunoSEQ multiplex PCR, while TCRdb's copy carries only in-frame clones and drops some. The sample lists about 70,000 clones, 86% occurring once. The chain employs TRBV27 and TRBJ2-7, with 9 bases aligning to TRBD1. The clonotype comes from an adult with an advanced solid tumor such as melanoma, head and neck, liver or kidney cancer. The source material was CD4+ or CD8+ T cells sorted from blood, sampled in a trial of the OX40 agonist ivuxolimab. In nucleotides, the CDR3 is TGTGCCAGCAGCCCGACCGGGACAGGGAATGACGAGCAGTACTTC. It translates to CASSPTGTGNDEQYF.